The entry below describes one T cell receptor (beta chain). This clonotype occurred many times. Its antigen target is currently unknown. One base away there is no much larger clone; base qualities are not given. The sample originates from a study of neurological immune-mediated disorders (dated by TCRdb to between 2018 and 2021). For context, the study as a whole: Peripheral blood TCR-beta repertoires from patients with HTLV-I-associated myelopathy (HAM/TSP), patients with multiple sclerosis, and healthy controls were compared in the study using UMI-based sequencing. Alongside PBMC samples, the set of approximately 100 TCR-beta libraries contained longitudinal samples, technical triplicates, and paired CD4+ and CD8+ T-cell subsets that had been sorted. The cohort included 60 to 75 subjects: roughly 14 with HAM/TSP, about 34 with multiple sclerosis, and around 20 healthy controls. Broad study findings and their caveats: No identical CDR3 amino acid sequences were found to be shared among expanded clones across subjects, suggesting that TCR-beta repertoires were private in all groups. TCR clonal expansion was greatest in HAM/TSP patients and smallest in MS patients, who ranked below even healthy controls.

TCR libraries for sorted subsets were made from approximately 960,000 sorted CD4+ or CD8+ T cells. Peripheral blood was subjected to Ficoll-Hypaque density gradient centrifugation to isolate PBMCs, which were then cryopreserved in liquid nitrogen. The study also sequenced paired sorted CD4+ and CD8+ subsets from healthy controls, HAM/TSP patients and MS patients. Based on the germline V gene (reference sequence), the CDR1 and CDR2 sequences are SGHKS and YYEKEE. There are 12 amino acids in the CDR3, from cysteine to phenylalanine inclusive. The CDR3 DNA has 36 bases and is translated from base 1. A distance of 8 bases separates the germline ends of V and J, which lose 4 bases and 5 bases respectively. cDNA was synthesized by template-switch 5'RACE using a primer with a 10-nucleotide random unique molecular identifier that tagged each TCR transcript. Each sequencing run produced over 190 million TCR-beta sequences covering 15-18 subjects. The RNeasy kit was used for extraction of total RNA. Using the KAPA Real-time Library Amplification kit, TCR-beta VDJ regions were amplified with primers for the TCR constant region and the 5'RACE anchor. Sample indexes and Illumina adaptors were added in a first PCR, and a second PCR then increased library yield. After purification with Ampure beads, the TCR product of roughly 650 bp was size-selected on a 2% E-gel SizeSelection system. Before pooling, library quality was assessed on a Bioanalyzer, concentration was determined with Qubit, and library quantification was performed with the Kapa Library Quantification kit. Paired-end 2 x 150 bp sequencing of the libraries was performed on an Illumina HiSeq 2500. To increase sequence diversity, 25-30% phiX was spiked into each library pool. In the original analysis: Quality-filtered reads were processed with the UMI-based MiGEC pipeline, which removed over 85% of raw TCR sequences during error correction. IMGT germline references were used for aligning VDJ genes, and each clonotype was defined as a unique CDR3 amino acid sequence together with its V-J genes. VDJtools evaluated clonal expansion, Shannon diversity and CDR3 relatedness (CalcPairwiseDistances, ClusterSamples); CLCbio workbench built phylogenetic trees. Clones with at least 8 unique UMIs were defined as expanded, with this threshold being based on coefficient-of-variation modelling across technical triplicates. TCRdb trimmed the raw reads at Q25, called clones with MiXCR and kept productive beta chains. Records with the same CDR3 protein are collapsed into one entry carrying the most frequent genes and DNA. TCRdb's processing, not the study's, gives the V and J calls here. Present in this sample are 35,000 to 50,000 distinct CDR3 sequences, roughly 15% of which were seen just once. The ten biggest clones cover approximately 3.6% of the sample.

This receptor chain uses TRBV5-5 and TRBJ2-3; the D gene is perhaps TRBD2, from 5 matching bases. The clonotype was recovered from a woman aged 60-75 years with HTLV-1-associated myelopathy (HAM/TSP). The specimen was CD4+ T cells from blood. Here is the DNA: TGTGCCAGCAGCCGGAGCGGAGATACGCAGTATTTT. The encoded protein is CASSRSGDTQYF.